This note documents a single TCR beta chain sequence. Its target is unknown. V shed 2 bases, J shed 0 bases, and the junction held 13 bases outside the gene matches. Per germline, CDR1 MNHEY and CDR2 SVGAGI. This CDR3 region has 19 residues. Aged 18 to 65, the patients had hyperthyroidism that was newly diagnosed and had lasted under 2 months. This entry belongs to a study of T cells in Graves' hyperthyroidism and ophthalmopathy. Study information: At initial diagnosis, before any treatment had begun, peripheral blood was obtained.

TCR beta CDR3 sequences were amplified from RNA transcripts. HTBI primers drove first-round RT-PCR of the TCR CDR3. In TCRdb, the multiplex PCR reads were re-called with MiXCR into one record per CDR3 protein. The data show roughly 300,000 distinct CDR3 sequences, approximately 13% seen once. Notes on the study in general: Blood also showed most of the thyroid clonotypes that were expanded above 0.001.

The sample consisted of blood. This TCR was recovered from a woman in her 30s with Graves' hyperthyroidism. This chain joins TRBV6-5 and TRBJ2-1; 7 bases are shared with TRBD1. The chain's CDR3 is CASSYGRTGNWGSYNEQFF. The CDR3 nucleotides are TGTGCCAGCAGTTACGGTAGGACAGGAAATTGGGGCTCCTACAATGAGCAGTTCTTC.